The 2 T cell receptor beta chains presented below share a single source sample, sequenced in a study of response to subunit inactivated influenza vaccine. TCRdb used MiXCR to reprocess the RT-PCR reads, holding one entry per CDR3 protein. The table includes approximately 700,000 distinct CDR3 sequences, about a sixth detected once. The sample here was PBMCs from blood, taken approximately 12 days after vaccination. The receptors originated from a man between 50 and 59 years old who received an inactivated influenza vaccine.

The table lists this clonotype with many counts. This CDR3 reads CASSLVSTPAETGELFF. CDR3 in DNA: TGTGCCAGCAGCTTAGTATCGACACCCGCTGAGACCGGGGAGCTGTTTTTT. The chain has TRBV7-8 and TRBJ2-2, with unresolved D. Trimming shortened V by 1 base and J by 5 bases, and 17 bases separated the two germline ends. The CDR3 is 17 residues long. CDR1 is SGHVS and CDR2 is FQNEAQ in the germline V gene.

There are a few counts of this clonotype. The chain links TRBV20-1 to TRBJ2-1; 8 bases line up with TRBD2. J lost 5 bases, V lost 0 bases, and 6 bases had no gene match. Germline V CDR1 and CDR2: DFQATT, SNEGSKA (reference sequence). This CDR3 comprises 15 residues. The CDR3 sequence: CSARDASGPDNEQFF. In DNA form, the CDR3 reads TGCAGTGCTAGAGATGCTAGCGGGCCCGACAATGAGCAGTTCTTC.